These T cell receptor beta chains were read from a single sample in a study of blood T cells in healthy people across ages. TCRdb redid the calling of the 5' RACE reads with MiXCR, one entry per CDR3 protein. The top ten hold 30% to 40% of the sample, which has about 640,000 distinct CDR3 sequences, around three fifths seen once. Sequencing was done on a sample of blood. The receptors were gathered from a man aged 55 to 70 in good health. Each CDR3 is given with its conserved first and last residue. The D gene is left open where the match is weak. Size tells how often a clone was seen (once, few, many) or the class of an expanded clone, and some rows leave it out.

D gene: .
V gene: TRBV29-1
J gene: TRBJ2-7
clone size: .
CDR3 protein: CSVEVTGYEQYF
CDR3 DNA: TGCAGCGTTGAGGTCACGGGCTACGAGCAGTACTTC

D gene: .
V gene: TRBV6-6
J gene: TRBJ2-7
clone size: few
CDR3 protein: CASSYSWGSGGNEQYF
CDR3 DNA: TGTGCCAGCAGTTACTCGTGGGGGTCGGGGGGCAACGAGCAGTACTTC

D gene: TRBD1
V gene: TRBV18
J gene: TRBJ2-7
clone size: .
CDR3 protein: CASSSTGSVYEQYF
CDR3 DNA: TGTGCCAGCTCCTCGACAGGGTCCGTCTACGAGCAGTACTTC

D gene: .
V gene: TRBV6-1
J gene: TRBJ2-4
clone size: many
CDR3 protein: CASRSQKDPEAKNIQYF
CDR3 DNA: TGTGCCAGCAGGTCCCAGAAGGACCCGGAGGCCAAAAACATTCAGTACTTC

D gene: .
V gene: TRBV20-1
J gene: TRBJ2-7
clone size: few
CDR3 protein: CSATQRGYSSYEQYF
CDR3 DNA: TGCAGTGCCACTCAACGGGGTTACAGCTCCTACGAGCAGTACTTC

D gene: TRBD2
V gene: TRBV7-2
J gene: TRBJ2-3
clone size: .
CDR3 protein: CASSPQTSATDTQYF
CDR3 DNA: TGTGCCAGCAGCCCCCAGACTAGCGCCACAGATACGCAGTATTTT

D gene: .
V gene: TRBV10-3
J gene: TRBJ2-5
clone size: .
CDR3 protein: CAISEGGETQYF
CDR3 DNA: TGTGCCATCAGTGAAGGGGGGGAGACCCAGTACTTC

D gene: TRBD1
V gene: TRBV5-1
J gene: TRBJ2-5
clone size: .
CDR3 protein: CASSLVGTAQETQYF
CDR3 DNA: TGCGCCAGCAGCTTGGTCGGGACAGCACAAGAGACCCAGTACTTC

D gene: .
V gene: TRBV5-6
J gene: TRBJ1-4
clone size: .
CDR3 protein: CASSLSGSNEKLFF
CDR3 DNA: TGTGCCAGCAGCTTGAGCGGAAGTAATGAAAAACTGTTTTTT

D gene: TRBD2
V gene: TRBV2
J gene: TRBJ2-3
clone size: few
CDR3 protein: CASSSGLAGDTQYF
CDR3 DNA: TGTGCCAGCAGCTCCGGACTAGCGGGGGATACGCAGTATTTT

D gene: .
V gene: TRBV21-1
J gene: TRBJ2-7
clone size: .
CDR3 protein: CASSQTSGGPYEQYF
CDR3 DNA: TGTGCCAGCAGCCAAACTAGCGGGGGTCCCTACGAGCAGTACTTC

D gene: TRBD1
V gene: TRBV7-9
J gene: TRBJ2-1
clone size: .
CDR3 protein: CASSWRTGESEQFF
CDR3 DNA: TGTGCCAGCAGCTGGCGGACAGGGGAGAGTGAGCAGTTCTTC

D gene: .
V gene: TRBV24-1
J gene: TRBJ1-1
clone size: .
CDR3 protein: CATSDLWAAEAFF
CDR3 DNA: TGTGCCACCAGTGATTTGTGGGCGGCTGAAGCTTTCTTT

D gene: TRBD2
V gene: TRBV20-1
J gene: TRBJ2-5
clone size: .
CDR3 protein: CSAQDGGETQYF
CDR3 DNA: TGCAGTGCCCAGGACGGGGGGGAGACCCAGTACTTC

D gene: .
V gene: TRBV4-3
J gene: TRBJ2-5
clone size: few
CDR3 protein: CASSQDRGGLQETQYF
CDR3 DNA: TGCGCCAGCAGCCAAGATCGTGGGGGGCTACAAGAGACCCAGTACTTC

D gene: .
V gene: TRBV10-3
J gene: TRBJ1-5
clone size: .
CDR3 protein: CAISGGNQPQHF
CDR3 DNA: TGTGCCATCAGTGGGGGCAATCAGCCCCAGCATTTT

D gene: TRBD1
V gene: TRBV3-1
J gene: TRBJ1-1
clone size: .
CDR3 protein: CASSHDQGQTGPEAFF
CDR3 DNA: TGTGCCAGCAGCCACGATCAGGGACAGACAGGCCCTGAAGCTTTCTTT

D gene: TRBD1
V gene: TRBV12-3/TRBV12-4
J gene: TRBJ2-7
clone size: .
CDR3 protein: CASSGTGSTYEQYF
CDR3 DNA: TGTGCCAGCAGTGGGACAGGGTCAACCTACGAGCAGTACTTC

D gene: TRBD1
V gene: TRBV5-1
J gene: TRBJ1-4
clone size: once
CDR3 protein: CASSFGQGAGREKLFF
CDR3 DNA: TGCGCCAGCAGCTTTGGACAGGGGGCAGGCCGAGAAAAACTGTTTTTT

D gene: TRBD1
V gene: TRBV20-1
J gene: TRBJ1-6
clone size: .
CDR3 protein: CSAPRGPNSPLHF
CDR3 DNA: TGCAGTGCGCCCAGGGGGCCCAATTCACCCCTCCACTTT

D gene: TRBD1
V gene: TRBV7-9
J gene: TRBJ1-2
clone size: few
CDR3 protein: CASSLQGAEGYTF
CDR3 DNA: TGTGCCAGTAGCTTACAGGGGGCGGAAGGCTACACCTTC

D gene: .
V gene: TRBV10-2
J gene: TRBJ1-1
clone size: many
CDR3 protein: CACGGGARTEAFF
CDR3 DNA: TGCGCCTGTGGTGGGGGGGCAAGAACTGAAGCTTTCTTT

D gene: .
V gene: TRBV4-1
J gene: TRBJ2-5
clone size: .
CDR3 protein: CASSQDAIRQETQYF
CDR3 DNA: TGCGCCAGCAGCCAAGACGCCATCCGCCAAGAGACCCAGTACTTC

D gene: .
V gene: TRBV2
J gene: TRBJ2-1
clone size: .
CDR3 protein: CASRVDQRVQFF
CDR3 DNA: TGTGCCAGCAGGGTGGACCAAAGGGTGCAGTTCTTC

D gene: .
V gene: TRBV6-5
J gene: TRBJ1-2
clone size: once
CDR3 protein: CASRNTGTSGGYTF
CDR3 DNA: TGTGCCAGCAGGAACACAGGGACCTCGGGAGGCTACACCTTC

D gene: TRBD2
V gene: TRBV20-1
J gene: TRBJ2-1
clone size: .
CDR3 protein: CSASAGGHNEQFF
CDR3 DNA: TGCAGTGCTAGTGCGGGGGGCCACAATGAGCAGTTCTTC

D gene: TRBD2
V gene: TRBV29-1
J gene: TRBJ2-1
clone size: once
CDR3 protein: CSVIQGRTSGGAGYNEQFF
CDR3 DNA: TGCAGCGTAATCCAGGGTCGGACTAGCGGGGGGGCCGGTTACAATGAGCAGTTCTTC

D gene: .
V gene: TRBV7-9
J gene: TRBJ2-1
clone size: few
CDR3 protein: CASSFNDYNEQFF
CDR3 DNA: TGTGCCAGCAGCTTTAACGACTACAATGAGCAGTTCTTC

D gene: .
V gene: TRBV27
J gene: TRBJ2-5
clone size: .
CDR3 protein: CASSPPGHLKTQYF
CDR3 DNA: TGTGCCAGCAGTCCTCCGGGACACTTGAAGACCCAGTACTTC

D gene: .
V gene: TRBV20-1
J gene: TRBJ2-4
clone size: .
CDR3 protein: CSAPSRITVGGPIGKNIQYF
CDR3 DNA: TGCAGTGCCCCGTCACGAATTACGGTGGGGGGGCCAATTGGCAAAAACATTCAGTACTTC

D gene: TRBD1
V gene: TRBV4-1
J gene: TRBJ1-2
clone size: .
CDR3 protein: CASSRGGQGSGLNYGYTF
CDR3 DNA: TGCGCCAGCAGCCGAGGTGGACAGGGATCAGGTCTTAACTATGGCTACACCTTC

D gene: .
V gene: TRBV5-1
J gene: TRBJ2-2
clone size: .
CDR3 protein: CASSLAPSGATGELFF
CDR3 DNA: TGCGCCAGCAGCTTGGCACCTTCAGGGGCAACCGGGGAGCTGTTTTTT

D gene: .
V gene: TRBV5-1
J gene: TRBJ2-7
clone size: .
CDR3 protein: CASSSASGDDLTYEQYF
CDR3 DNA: TGCGCCAGCAGCTCAGCCTCAGGGGATGACCTGACCTACGAGCAGTACTTC

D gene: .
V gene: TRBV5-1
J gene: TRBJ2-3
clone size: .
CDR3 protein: CASRGVASDTQYF
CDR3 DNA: TGCGCCAGCAGAGGTGTGGCTTCAGATACGCAGTATTTT

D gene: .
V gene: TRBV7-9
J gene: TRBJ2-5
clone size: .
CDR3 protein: CASSLRASQETQYF
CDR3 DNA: TGTGCCAGCAGCTTGCGAGCTAGCCAAGAGACCCAGTACTTC

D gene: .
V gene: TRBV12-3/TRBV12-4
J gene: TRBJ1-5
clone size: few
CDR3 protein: CASSTQGSSNQPQHF
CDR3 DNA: TGTGCCAGCAGTACCCAGGGGAGTAGCAATCAGCCCCAGCATTTT

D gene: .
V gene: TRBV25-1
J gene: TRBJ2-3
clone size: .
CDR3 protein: CASSELAHTETQYF
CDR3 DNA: TGTGCCAGCAGTGAATTGGCCCACACAGAGACGCAGTATTTT

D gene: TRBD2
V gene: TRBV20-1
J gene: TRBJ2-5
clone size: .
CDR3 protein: CSARPPQAGGLLEETQYF
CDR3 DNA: TGCAGTGCTCGCCCTCCCCAAGCGGGGGGGCTACTTGAGGAGACCCAGTACTTC

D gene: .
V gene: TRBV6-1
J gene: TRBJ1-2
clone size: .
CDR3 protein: CASSEDSRPYGYTF
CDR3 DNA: TGTGCCAGCAGTGAGGACAGTCGTCCCTATGGCTACACCTTC

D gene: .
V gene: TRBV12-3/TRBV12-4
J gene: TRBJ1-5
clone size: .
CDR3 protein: CASSWRNQPQHF
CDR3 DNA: TGTGCCAGCAGTTGGCGCAATCAGCCCCAGCATTTT

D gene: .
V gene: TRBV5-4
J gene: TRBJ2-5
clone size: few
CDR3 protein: CASSLGWQPKETQYF
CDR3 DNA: TGTGCCAGCAGCTTGGGGTGGCAACCAAAAGAGACCCAGTACTTC

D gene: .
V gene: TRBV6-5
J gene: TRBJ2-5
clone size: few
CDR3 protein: CASRQGWGETQYF
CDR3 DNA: TGTGCCAGCCGCCAGGGATGGGGGGAGACCCAGTACTTC

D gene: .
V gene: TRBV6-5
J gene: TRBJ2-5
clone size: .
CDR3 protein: CASSYFRGAETQYF
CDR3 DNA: TGTGCCAGCAGTTACTTCAGGGGAGCGGAGACCCAGTACTTC

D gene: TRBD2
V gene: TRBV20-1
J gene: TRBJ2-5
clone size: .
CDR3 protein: CSAPRLAGGLQETQYF
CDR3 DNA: TGCAGTGCACCAAGACTGGCGGGGGGCCTCCAAGAGACCCAGTACTTC

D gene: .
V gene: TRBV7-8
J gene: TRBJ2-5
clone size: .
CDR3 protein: CASSQAGTQETQYF
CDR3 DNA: TGTGCCAGCAGCCAAGCCGGGACGCAAGAGACCCAGTACTTC

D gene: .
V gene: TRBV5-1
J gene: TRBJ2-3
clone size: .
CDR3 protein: CASGDRGASTDTQYF
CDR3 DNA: TGCGCCAGCGGAGACAGAGGCGCTAGCACAGATACGCAGTATTTT